These T cell receptor beta chains were read from a single sample in a study of early T cells in non-severe SARS-CoV-2 infection. TCRdb used MiXCR to reprocess the 5' RACE reads, holding one entry per CDR3 protein. The repertoire holds some 40,000 distinct CDR3 sequences, with roughly 5% as singletons. The sample in question was whole blood, obtained at baseline. The receptors stem from an adult who was a healthcare worker with PCR-confirmed SARS-CoV-2 infection or an uninfected control (not recorded which). The CDR3 runs from the conserved cysteine through the conserved F or W. The order of the fields is V gene, clone size, J gene, D gene, CDR3 DNA, CDR3 protein. A D gene is named only where the DNA matches it firmly. The size of a clone is reported for some rows only, either as once, few or many, or as a class for expanded clones.

V: TRBV19
size: medium-sized
J: TRBJ1-2
D: .
DNA: TGTGCCAGTAGTATTCAAGGGATCTATGGCTACACCTTC
CDR3: CASSIQGIYGYTF

V: TRBV10-3
size: many
J: TRBJ1-6
D: .
DNA: TGTGCCATCAGTGCGAAGGTGGAGAATTCACCCCTCCACTTT
CDR3: CAISAKVENSPLHF

V: TRBV29-1
size: many
J: TRBJ2-5
D: TRBD2
DNA: TGCAGCGCTGGCAGAGGTACTAGCGGGGGAGGAGAGACCCAGTACTTC
CDR3: CSAGRGTSGGGETQYF

V: TRBV5-4
size: medium-sized
J: TRBJ2-4
D: TRBD1
DNA: TGTGCCAGCAGCCAGTTACAGGGGGTAAAGAACATTCAGTACTTC
CDR3: CASSQLQGVKNIQYF

V: TRBV6-1
size: .
J: TRBJ1-1
D: .
DNA: TGTGCCAGCAGTGAAGGGCAGTTCAAGGGTACTGAAGCTTTCTTT
CDR3: CASSEGQFKGTEAFF

V: TRBV7-8
size: many
J: TRBJ2-6
D: TRBD2
DNA: TGTGCCAGCAGCTACAATGGACTAGACTTCTCTGGGGCCAACGTCCTGACTTTC
CDR3: CASSYNGLDFSGANVLTF

V: TRBV7-6
size: many
J: TRBJ2-6
D: .
DNA: TGTGCCAGCAGCTTGCTGAACAGGGACTCCTCTGGGGCCAACGTCCTGACTTTC
CDR3: CASSLLNRDSSGANVLTF

V: TRBV10-1
size: many
J: TRBJ2-1
D: .
DNA: TGCGCCAGCAGCACAGGAGTTGTCTACAATGAGCAGTTCTTC
CDR3: CASSTGVVYNEQFF

V: TRBV4-3
size: .
J: TRBJ1-1
D: .
DNA: TGCGCCAGCAGCCGTAGGGCAGTGAACACTGAAGCTTTCTTT
CDR3: CASSRRAVNTEAFF

V: TRBV4-1
size: many
J: TRBJ2-1
D: TRBD2
DNA: TGCGCCAGCAGCCAAGATGTGGGGGAGGGCCACACTGAGCAGTTCTTC
CDR3: CASSQDVGEGHTEQFF

V: TRBV19
size: many
J: TRBJ1-2
D: .
DNA: TGTGCCAGTAGACCAGACCCGGTGGATGGCTACACCTTC
CDR3: CASRPDPVDGYTF

V: TRBV28
size: few
J: TRBJ2-2
D: .
DNA: TGTGCCAGCAGTTCCGACATTAGAACCGGGGAGCTGTTTTTT
CDR3: CASSSDIRTGELFF

V: TRBV27
size: many
J: TRBJ2-1
D: TRBD2
DNA: TGTGCCAGCAGTTCACCCGGGACTAGCGGTCGTAATGAGCAGTTCTTC
CDR3: CASSSPGTSGRNEQFF

V: TRBV7-2
size: .
J: TRBJ1-1
D: TRBD1
DNA: TGTGCCAGCAGCCGAAGGACAGGGGCGTGGAACACTGAAGCTTTCTTT
CDR3: CASSRRTGAWNTEAFF

V: TRBV7-9
size: .
J: TRBJ1-1
D: .
DNA: TGTGCCAGCAGCAGGGGACTGATGAACACTGAAGCTTTCTTT
CDR3: CASSRGLMNTEAFF

V: TRBV20-1
size: few
J: TRBJ1-1
D: .
DNA: TGCAGTGCTAGAGGGGGGGGTTGGGACACTGAAGCTTTCTTT
CDR3: CSARGGGWDTEAFF

V: TRBV5-1
size: many
J: TRBJ2-1
D: TRBD2
DNA: TGCGCCAGCAGCCCCGCCATTTCTAAAGTCCCGGGACTACTATGGGGCGAGCAGTTCTTC
CDR3: CASSPAISKVPGLLWGEQFF

V: TRBV7-9
size: .
J: TRBJ2-4
D: TRBD2
DNA: TGTGCCAGCAGAGACGGGAGGACGGCAGATAACATTCAGTACTTC
CDR3: CASRDGRTADNIQYF

V: TRBV6-5
size: many
J: TRBJ2-5
D: .
DNA: TGTGCCAGCAGTTACGATGCCGGAGCAGAGACCCAGTACTTC
CDR3: CASSYDAGAETQYF

V: TRBV12-3/TRBV12-4
size: many
J: TRBJ2-1
D: TRBD1
DNA: TGTGCCAGCAGCCCCGACTCCGCGACAGGGAACAATGAGCAGTTCTTC
CDR3: CASSPDSATGNNEQFF

V: TRBV7-2
size: .
J: TRBJ2-2
D: .
DNA: TGTGCCAGCAGCTTAGTAGCTCCCGGGGAGCTGTTTTTT
CDR3: CASSLVAPGELFF

V: TRBV28
size: .
J: TRBJ2-2
D: .
DNA: TGTGCCGTCCGGGCCAAGCGGAACACCGGGGAGCTGTTTTTT
CDR3: CAVRAKRNTGELFF

V: TRBV7-9
size: medium-sized
J: TRBJ2-1
D: .
DNA: TGTGCCAGCAACGGCAGGGGCGAATCCTACAATGAGCAGTTCTTC
CDR3: CASNGRGESYNEQFF

V: TRBV6-6
size: many
J: TRBJ1-4
D: .
DNA: TGTGCCAGCAGTTCAGGGCGCCCCAATGAAAAACTGTTTTTT
CDR3: CASSSGRPNEKLFF

V: TRBV11-2
size: many
J: TRBJ2-2
D: TRBD1
DNA: TGTGCCAGCAGCTTAAGGAGTCCGGGACAGGGAAACACCGGGGAGCTGTTTTTT
CDR3: CASSLRSPGQGNTGELFF

V: TRBV28
size: many
J: TRBJ1-5
D: TRBD1
DNA: TGTGCCAGCAGTTTTAGTACAGGGGTGAACAATCAGCCCCAGCATTTT
CDR3: CASSFSTGVNNQPQHF

V: TRBV11-2
size: many
J: TRBJ2-1
D: .
DNA: TGTGCCAGCAGCTTAGGAAAGGGACGGTCCTCCTACAATGAGCAGTTCTTC
CDR3: CASSLGKGRSSYNEQFF

V: TRBV24-1
size: many
J: TRBJ2-1
D: TRBD2
DNA: TGTGCCACCAGTGATAAGGGACTAGCGGGTTACAATGAGCAGTTCTTC
CDR3: CATSDKGLAGYNEQFF

V: TRBV18
size: many
J: TRBJ2-7
D: TRBD1
DNA: TGTGCCAGCTCAGACAGGGGACGGGGCGAGCAGTACTTC
CDR3: CASSDRGRGEQYF

V: TRBV10-3
size: .
J: TRBJ2-1
D: .
DNA: TGTGCCATCCGGACTAATGAGAACGAGCAGTTCTTC
CDR3: CAIRTNENEQFF

V: TRBV7-9
size: few
J: TRBJ2-3
D: .
DNA: TGTGCCAGCCTTGTGGGGGAAAACACAGATACGCAGTATTTT
CDR3: CASLVGENTDTQYF

V: TRBV7-9
size: many
J: TRBJ2-1
D: .
DNA: .
CDR3: CASSPEVGLGSEFF

V: TRBV18
size: many
J: TRBJ2-1
D: .
DNA: TGTGCCAGCTCACCACCGGGACTCGGACAGTTCTTC
CDR3: CASSPPGLGQFF

V: TRBV11-3
size: .
J: TRBJ1-2
D: .
DNA: TGTGCCAGCAGCTTACAGGGCTCCGATGGCTTCACCTTC
CDR3: CASSLQGSDGFTF

V: TRBV12-3/TRBV12-4
size: many
J: TRBJ2-5
D: .
DNA: TGTGCCAGCAGTTCGGGACACCTACAAGAGACCCAGTACTTC
CDR3: CASSSGHLQETQYF

V: TRBV13
size: .
J: TRBJ2-1
D: .
DNA: TGTGCCAGCAGCTTAGCGATGGACACTTACTACAATGAGCAGTTCTTC
CDR3: CASSLAMDTYYNEQFF

V: TRBV29-1
size: .
J: TRBJ2-5
D: .
DNA: TGCAGCGGGGGACTCCTGGAGGAGACCCAGTACTTC
CDR3: CSGGLLEETQYF

V: TRBV24-1
size: many
J: TRBJ2-5
D: TRBD1
DNA: TGTGCCACCAGTGATCGGACAGGGAGGGAGACCCAGTACTTC
CDR3: CATSDRTGRETQYF

V: TRBV7-8
size: few
J: TRBJ2-5
D: TRBD1
DNA: TGTGCCAGCAGCTTAGTTCATTACAGGGGCGAAGAGACCCAGTACTTC
CDR3: CASSLVHYRGEETQYF

V: TRBV27
size: .
J: TRBJ1-1
D: TRBD1
DNA: TGTGCCAGCAGTTCAACAGGGGGCGGAGGAGCTTTCTTT
CDR3: CASSSTGGGGAFF

V: TRBV12-3/TRBV12-4
size: many
J: TRBJ1-4
D: .
DNA: TGTGCCAGCAGTTTCGGCGGGGGGGTGTTAGCTGAACCTGAAAAACTGTTTTTT
CDR3: CASSFGGGVLAEPEKLFF

V: TRBV2
size: many
J: TRBJ2-1
D: TRBD1
DNA: TGTGCCAGCATGAGGGAACAGGGGGTGCGCAATGAGCAGTTCTTC
CDR3: CASMREQGVRNEQFF

V: TRBV10-2
size: many
J: TRBJ2-1
D: TRBD2
DNA: TGCGCCAGCAGTGGTAGCGGGAGTAGGTACAATGAGCAGTTCTTC
CDR3: CASSGSGSRYNEQFF

V: TRBV2
size: many
J: TRBJ1-2
D: TRBD1
DNA: TGTGCCAGCATGCCGTGGGACAGCAACTATGGCTACACCTTC
CDR3: CASMPWDSNYGYTF

V: TRBV9
size: many
J: TRBJ2-3
D: .
DNA: TGTGCCAGCAGCGTAGGGGCGGCCACAGATACGCAGTATTTT
CDR3: CASSVGAATDTQYF

V: TRBV18
size: .
J: TRBJ1-1
D: .
DNA: TGTGCCAGCTCAGCAACGGAGAACACTGAAGCTTTCTTT
CDR3: CASSATENTEAFF

V: TRBV7-2
size: many
J: TRBJ2-5
D: .
DNA: TGTGCCAGCAGCTTAGGAACTAGCAGGCGAGAGACCCAGTACTTC
CDR3: CASSLGTSRRETQYF

V: TRBV12-5
size: .
J: TRBJ2-1
D: .
DNA: TGTGCTAGTGGTTTGGGGGGTCCAGGAGCCTACAATGAGCAGTTCTTC
CDR3: CASGLGGPGAYNEQFF

V: TRBV7-9
size: many
J: TRBJ2-3
D: .
DNA: TGTGCCAGCAGCTTAGCATCAGGAACAGATACGCAGTATTTT
CDR3: CASSLASGTDTQYF

V: TRBV12-3/TRBV12-4
size: many
J: TRBJ2-1
D: .
DNA: TGTGCCAGCAGTTTAGGGCCCAGGCCTCCCTACAATGAGCAGTTCTTC
CDR3: CASSLGPRPPYNEQFF

V: TRBV7-9
size: .
J: TRBJ2-3
D: TRBD2
DNA: TGTGCCAGCAGCCGATCTAGCGGGCCCAGGGGCACAGATACGCAGTATTTT
CDR3: CASSRSSGPRGTDTQYF

V: TRBV6-1
size: .
J: TRBJ2-1
D: TRBD2
DNA: TGTGCCTCCGTGGGGGCTAGCGGGGCCCTAAGCTCCTACAATGAGCAGTTCTTC
CDR3: CASVGASGALSSYNEQFF

V: TRBV12-3/TRBV12-4
size: many
J: TRBJ2-5
D: .
DNA: TGTGCCAGCAGTTTATTAGGAGAGACCCAGTACTTC
CDR3: CASSLLGETQYF

V: TRBV20-1
size: many
J: TRBJ2-1
D: TRBD2
DNA: TGCAGTGCCGAGGGGCTAGCGGGTGTTAATGAGCAGTTCTTC
CDR3: CSAEGLAGVNEQFF

V: TRBV7-2
size: few
J: TRBJ2-5
D: .
DNA: TGTGCCAGCAGCTTCCCCCCAGAGACCCAGTACTTC
CDR3: CASSFPPETQYF

V: TRBV27
size: few
J: TRBJ2-5
D: .
DNA: TGTGCCAGCGGAGGGGCGCTCCTCGGGGAGACCCAGTACTTC
CDR3: CASGGALLGETQYF